These 6 T cell receptor beta chains share one sample of origin, sequenced in a study of CD8+ T cells in alopecia areata. Extracted from the samples, RNA was reverse transcribed into cDNA to serve as the sequencing template. TCRdb's copy holds only in-frame clones and misses some; the assay was immunoSEQ multiplex PCR. This table holds some 120,000 clones, about 51% found once. The sample taken for sequencing was NKG2D-low CD8+ T cells sorted from blood. These TCRs come from a human donor with alopecia areata.

The chain combines TRBV30 with TRBJ2-1; D is perhaps TRBD2 (6 bases). Looked up from germline, CDR1 is GTSNPN and CDR2 is SVGIG (reference sequence). Trimming took off 1 base at V and 7 bases at J, with 8 bases between the two ends. The CDR3 is made up of 12 amino acids. DNA of the CDR3: TGTGCCTGGAGTGGGGACTCTAATGAGCAGTTCTTC. Its translation is CAWSGDSNEQFF.

This clone was seen many times. The rearrangement joins TRBV4-1 to TRBJ2-7; 8 bases are shared with TRBD2. The junction had 5 bases not matched to a gene; V was cut back by 4 bases and J by 0 bases. This CDR3 has 15 amino acids. Germline V CDR1 and CDR2: MGHRA, YSYEKL. The CDR3 DNA follows: TGCGCCAGCAGCCCCCGGGAGGGGCTCTCCTACGAGCAGTACTTC. Translation: CASSPREGLSYEQYF.

The chain employs TRBV30 and TRBJ2-7; tentatively, D is TRBD1 or TRBD2 (7 bases each). The germline V and J ends were trimmed by 1 base and 3 bases, with 16 bases remaining between them. Per germline, CDR1 GTSNPN and CDR2 SVGIG (reference sequence). The CDR3 contains 15 residues. CDR3 DNA sequence: TGTGCCTGGAGTGCCCGGGGAGGGGGCAACTACGAGCAGTACTTC. It is translated as CAWSARGGGNYEQYF. Looking up the rest from reference TRBV30 and TRBJ2-7 gives the full variable domain: SQTIHQWPATLVQPVGSPLSLECTVEGTSNPNLYWYRQAAGRGLQLLFYSVGIGQISSEVPQNLSASRPQDRQFILSSKKLLLSDSGFYLCAWSARGGGNYEQYFGPGTRLTVT.

V and J are TRBV29-1 and TRBJ2-1; D not resolved. The CDR3 spans 11 residues. Germline CDR1 and CDR2: SQVTM and ANQGSEA. The V and J ends lost 2 bases and 13 bases respectively, with 12 bases between them. CDR3: CSVESQGLQFF. The CDR3 DNA is TGCAGCGTTGAATCGCAAGGGCTCCAGTTCTTC.

CDR3 residues: CASSFSLGSAGQETQYF. The CDR3 DNA is TGTGCCAGCAGCTTCTCTCTCGGCTCAGCGGGCCAAGAGACCCAGTACTTC. The V and J genes are TRBV7-6 and TRBJ2-5; the D gene is possibly TRBD2 (6 bases). V lost 3 bases and J 1 base, leaving 18 bases between the germline ends. The CDR3 extends over 17 amino acids. Per the germline V gene, CDR1 is SGHVS and CDR2 is FNYEAQ. Full variable domain (missing parts from reference TRBV7-6 and TRBJ2-5): GAGVSQSPRYKVTKRGQDVALRCDPISGHVSLYWYRQALGQGPEFLTYFNYEAQQDKSGLPNDRFSAERPEGSISTLTIQRTEQRDSAMYRCASSFSLGSAGQETQYFGPGTRLLVL.

The gene calls are TRBV6-5 and TRBJ2-1; D is perhaps TRBD2 (5 bases). Trimming left V 0 bases short and J 9 bases short, with 15 bases between. Germline V CDR1 and CDR2: MNHEY, SVGAGI. This CDR3 is 15 amino acids long. CDR3 coding DNA: TGTGCCAGCAGTTACTCGATCATCCCGGGGATTGAGCAGTTCTTC. Translation: CASSYSIIPGIEQFF.